This passage covers 23 T cell receptor beta chains from one sample sequenced in a study of identical twins. TCRdb re-called the 5' RACE reads through MiXCR, storing one row per CDR3 protein. The table has about 300,000 distinct CDR3 sequences, more than 9% seen once. Separately, the same data were catalogued under a study of yellow fever vaccine responses in identical twins.

Sequencing was carried out using CD8+ T cells sorted from blood. Receptors originate from a woman under 30 in good health.

This clonotype was recorded a few times. The chain has TRBV11-1 and TRBJ2-7, with no clear D. Germline CDR1 and CDR2: SGHAT and FQDESV (reference sequence). The ends were cut back, 4 bases at V and 0 bases at J, with 10 bases in the middle. This CDR3 has 14 residues. In nucleotides, the CDR3 is TGTGCCAGCAGCTCGGATGGTAGCTCCTACGAGCAGTACGTC. It encodes CASSSDGSSYEQYV.

The V call is TRBV7-9, the J call TRBJ2-7; D is perhaps TRBD1 (6 bases). The germline V gene has CDR1 SEHNR and CDR2 FQNEAQ (reference sequence). With 5 bases removed from V and 7 bases from J, the gap between germline ends came to 21 bases. The CDR3 is 15 residues long. CDR3 residues: CASSTVGQTPWEQYF. CDR3 DNA: TGTGCCAGCAGCACCGTAGGACAGACCCCCTGGGAGCAGTACTTC.

In this sample, this clonotype turned up many times. The chain combines TRBV27 with TRBJ2-1; no clear D. The germline V gene has CDR1 MNHEY and CDR2 SMNVEV (reference sequence). V gave up 4 bases and J gave up 5 bases, with 9 bases separating them. This CDR3 contains 13 residues. The CDR3 DNA reads TGTGCCAGCAGTTCCAAAAAGGACAATGAGCAGTTCTTC. Encoded protein: CASSSKKDNEQFF.

This clonotype has only a few counts. For the CDR3, the DNA is TGTGCCAGCAGCTTAGGGCTGAGGGAGTACCAAGAGACCCAGTACTTC. Translation gives CASSLGLREYQETQYF. V usage is TRBV7-9 and J usage is TRBJ2-5; tentatively, D is TRBD2 (5 bases). V was shortened by 1 base and J by 0 bases, with 12 bases between the two germline ends. CDR3 length: 16 amino acids. Germline V CDR1 and CDR2: SEHNR, FQNEAQ (reference sequence).

This clonotype has more than one count but fewer than ten. The chain has TRBV6-5 and TRBJ1-1, with D possibly TRBD1 on 5 matching bases. Trimming stripped 0 bases from V and 0 bases from J, with 8 bases between. The CDR3 sequence is 15 residues long. Germline V gene data show CDR1 as MNHEY and CDR2 as SVGAGI. For the CDR3, the DNA is TGTGCCAGCAGTTACTCGGGACTGGTGAACACTGAAGCTTTCTTT. Translated, it gives CASSYSGLVNTEAFF.

This chain uses TRBV7-6 with TRBJ2-2; no firm D call. Trimming removed 1 base at V and 6 bases at J, with 6 bases between. CDR3 length: 13 residues. Germline values: CDR1 SGHVS, CDR2 FNYEAQ. The chain's CDR3 is CASSLGYSGELFF. The CDR3 nucleotides are TGTGCCAGCAGCTTAGGGTACTCCGGGGAGCTGTTTTTT.

This clonotype has just a few counts. The chain combines TRBV28 with TRBJ2-1; TRBD2 matches 16 bases. The ends lost 11 bases at V and 6 bases at J; junction bases unmatched: 10. CDR3 size: 16 residues. Germline V gene data show CDR1 as MDHEN and CDR2 as SYDVKM. DNA of the CDR3: TGTGCCTCAACCGGGACTAGCGGGAGGGATGGCAATGAGCAGTTCTTC. This encodes CASTGTSGRDGNEQFF.

V and J are TRBV4-1 and TRBJ2-2, with a tentative D call TRBD1 (6 bases). V lost 3 bases and J lost 4, with 15 bases in between. The CDR3 has 16 residues. Germline V CDR1 and CDR2: MGHRA, YSYEKL. CDR3 coding DNA: TGCGCCAGCAGCCAGTTCAATAGGGGGATCACCGGGGAGCTGTTTTTT. This codes for CASSQFNRGITGELFF.

In this sample, this clonotype turned up once. The chain carries TRBV5-1 and TRBJ2-3; 8 bases align to TRBD2. This CDR3 spans 15 amino acids. From germline, CDR1 is SGHRS and CDR2 YFSETQ. J was trimmed by 5 bases and V by 4 bases; bases with no gene match: 9. CDR3 loop: CASSPRSGRKDTQYF. CDR3 nucleotides: TGCGCCAGCAGCCCGAGAAGCGGGAGAAAAGATACGCAGTATTTT.

This clonotype was detected only a few times. J is TRBJ1-4 and V is TRBV6-5; TRBD1 matches 9 bases. Trimming removed 0 bases from V and 8 bases from J; junction bases left unmatched: 4. The CDR3 extends over 15 amino acids. The germline CDR1 and CDR2 sequences are MNHEY and SVGAGI. CDR3 amino acids: CASSYSGTGREKLFF. DNA of the CDR3: TGTGCCAGCAGTTACTCCGGGACAGGGAGGGAAAAACTGTTTTTT.

This clonotype was seen only a few times. The chain carries TRBV7-9 and TRBJ1-1; D is perhaps TRBD1 (6 bases). This CDR3 is built from 16 residues. V was trimmed by 5 bases and J by 3 bases, leaving 19 bases between them. Germline CDR1 and CDR2: SEHNR and FQNEAQ (reference sequence). CDR3 nucleotides: TGTGCCAGCAGCCCTCGTGGTAGGGGGGGCGACACTGAAGCTTTCTTT. Amino acid sequence: CASSPRGRGGDTEAFF.

The chain recombines TRBV28 with TRBJ1-5; D unresolved. V was pared by 2 bases and J by 6 bases, with 23 bases between. The CDR3 covers 18 residues. Germline V gene sequence: CDR1 MDHEN, CDR2 SYDVKM. The CDR3 DNA reads as TGTGCCAGCAGTTTAAGGTTCGGATTTTCGGGAGGAACTCAGCCCCAGCATTTT. Its translation: CASSLRFGFSGGTQPQHF.

This chain links TRBV10-3 with TRBJ2-2; 7 positions agree with TRBD1. V dropped 3 bases and J dropped 0; count of bases not matched to a gene: 4. The CDR3 covers 16 residues. CDR1 and CDR2 from the germline V gene are ENHRY and SYGVKD. CDR3 loop: CAISEDDRANTGELFF. CDR3 coding DNA: TGTGCCATCAGTGAAGATGACAGGGCGAACACCGGGGAGCTGTTTTTT.

This clonotype was recorded a few times. J is TRBJ2-1 and V is TRBV12-3 or TRBV12-4; unclear D gene. CDR3 size: 15 residues. V was shortened by 5 bases and J by 3 bases, with 14 bases between the two germline ends. CDR3 coding DNA: TGTGCCAGCAGTGACCGAGGCTACGTCTACAATGAGCAGTTCTTC. Translated, it gives CASSDRGYVYNEQFF.

This clonotype appeared a few times. V gene TRBV20-1 combines with J gene TRBJ2-5; TRBD1 aligns across 7 bases. Germline loops: CDR1 DFQATT, CDR2 SNEGSKA (reference sequence). This CDR3 spans 14 amino acids. Trimming removed 4 bases from V and 5 bases from J; junction bases left unmatched: 10. CDR3 nucleotides: TGCAGTGCTACCTACAGGGGACGTCGGGAGACCCAGTACTTC. Translated: CSATYRGRRETQYF.

J is TRBJ2-7 and V is TRBV4-1; the D call may be TRBD1 or TRBD2 (5 bases each). Trimming removed 0 bases from V and 0 bases from J, with 9 bases in between. The length of the CDR3 is 15 residues. Per germline, CDR1 MGHRA and CDR2 YSYEKL. The CDR3 spells CASSQDVRGSYEQYF. DNA of the CDR3: TGCGCCAGCAGCCAAGATGTGAGGGGCTCCTACGAGCAGTACTTC.

The rearrangement links TRBV13 to TRBJ2-7, with 9 bases fitting TRBD1. Per the germline V gene, CDR1 is PRHDT and CDR2 is FYEKMQ (reference sequence). The CDR3 consists of 14 residues. Losses at the gene ends were 4 bases for V and 6 bases for J; bases not matched to a gene: 7. CDR3 DNA sequence: TGTGCCAGCAGCTACACGGGACAGGGACCCGAGCAGTACGTC. This codes for CASSYTGQGPEQYV.

Points on this clonotype: Being one base from a much bigger clone, this may be a read error. The conserved phenylalanine or tryptophan is not found at the CDR3 terminus, so this likely reflects a read error. This chain connects TRBV29-1 to TRBJ2-7; TRBD1 matches 8 bases. With V trimmed by 4 bases and J by 2 bases, 4 bases remained unmatched. The CDR3 runs 13 residues. Germline CDR1 SQVTM, CDR2 ANQGSEA. CDR3 amino acids: CSVGVGQAYEQYS. In DNA, the CDR3 is TGCAGCGTTGGGGTGGGACAGGCCTACGAGCAGTACTCC.

The gene calls are TRBV24-1 and TRBJ2-3; D not resolved. V was shortened by 0 bases and J by 0 bases, with 9 bases between the two germline ends. This CDR3 has 16 amino acids. Germline V gene lookup returns CDR1 KGHDR and CDR2 SFDVKD. For the CDR3, the DNA is TGTGCCACCAGTGATTTGCAAGGGTTAAGCACAGATACGCAGTATTTT. It codes for CATSDLQGLSTDTQYF.

The chain carries TRBV6-5 and TRBJ1-6; 7 bases are shared with TRBD1. The V gene end was trimmed by 4 bases and the J gene end by 0 bases; junction bases not matched to a gene: 6. Germline V gene data show CDR1 as MNHEY and CDR2 as SVGAGI. The CDR3 contains 17 residues. CDR3 amino acids: CASSLGQTSSYNSPLHF. In DNA, the CDR3 is TGTGCCAGCAGTTTGGGACAGACGAGCTCCTATAATTCACCCCTCCACTTT.

This clonotype was counted between two and nine times. This chain joins TRBV28 and TRBJ1-6, with 9 bases identical to TRBD1. CDR1 and CDR2 (germline): MDHEN, SYDVKM. This CDR3 has 17 residues. The V and J ends lost 4 bases and 0 bases, in that order; junction bases with no gene match: 4. Here the CDR3 DNA reads TGTGCCAGCAGTTCAGGACAGGGGAGCTCCTATAATTCACCCCTCCACTTT. It codes for CASSSGQGSSYNSPLHF.

The chain links TRBV11-2 to TRBJ2-1, with 7 positions matching TRBD2. The V and J ends lost 4 bases and 4 bases, in that order; junction bases with no gene match: 19. Germline V gene data show CDR1 as SGHAT and CDR2 as FQNNGV. The CDR3 is made up of 19 amino acids. DNA for the CDR3: TGTGCCAGCAGCTCTGCTTTACGGGAGGAGTGGGGGTTTTACAATGAGCAGTTCTTC. Translated: CASSSALREEWGFYNEQFF.

The chain combines TRBV20-1 with TRBJ2-2; D is uncertain. CDR3 length: 13 residues. The V gene's germline CDR1 is DFQATT and CDR2 SNEGSKA (reference sequence). V lost 3 bases, J lost 7 bases, and 12 bases lay in between. The CDR3 region has the DNA TGCAGTGCTAGTTCTAGTGTCGGCGGGGAGCTGTTTTTT. It yields the protein CSASSSVGGELFF.